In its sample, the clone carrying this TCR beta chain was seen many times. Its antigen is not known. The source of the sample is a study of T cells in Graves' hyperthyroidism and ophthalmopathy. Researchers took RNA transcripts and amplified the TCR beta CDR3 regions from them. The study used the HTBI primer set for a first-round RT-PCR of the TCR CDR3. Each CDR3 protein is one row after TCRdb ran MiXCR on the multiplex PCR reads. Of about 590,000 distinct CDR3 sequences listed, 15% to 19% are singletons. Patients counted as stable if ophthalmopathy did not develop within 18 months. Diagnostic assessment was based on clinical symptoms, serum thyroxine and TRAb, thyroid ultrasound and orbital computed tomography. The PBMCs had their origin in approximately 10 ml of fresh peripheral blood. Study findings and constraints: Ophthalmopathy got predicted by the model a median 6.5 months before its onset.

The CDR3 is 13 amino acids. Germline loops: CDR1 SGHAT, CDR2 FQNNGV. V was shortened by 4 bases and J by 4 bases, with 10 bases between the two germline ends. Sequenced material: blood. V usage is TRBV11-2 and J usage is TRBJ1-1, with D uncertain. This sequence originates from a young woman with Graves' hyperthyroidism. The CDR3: CASSSNSATEAFF. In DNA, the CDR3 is TGTGCCAGCAGCTCCAATAGTGCCACTGAAGCTTTCTTT.